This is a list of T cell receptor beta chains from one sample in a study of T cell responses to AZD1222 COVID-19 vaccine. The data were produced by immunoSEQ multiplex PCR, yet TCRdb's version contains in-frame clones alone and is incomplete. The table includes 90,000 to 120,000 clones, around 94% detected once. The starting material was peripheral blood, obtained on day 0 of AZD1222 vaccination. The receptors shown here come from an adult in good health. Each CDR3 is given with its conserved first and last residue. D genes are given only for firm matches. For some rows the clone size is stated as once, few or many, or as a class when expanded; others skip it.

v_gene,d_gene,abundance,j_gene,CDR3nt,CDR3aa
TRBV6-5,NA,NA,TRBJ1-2,TGTGCCAGCAGTTCCCCCGGGGGGGCGACAGGCTACACCTTC,CASSSPGGATGYTF
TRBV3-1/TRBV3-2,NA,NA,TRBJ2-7,TGTGCCAGCAGCCCCCTTCGGGGCGAGCAGTACTTC,CASSPLRGEQYF
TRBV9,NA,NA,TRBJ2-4,TGTGCCAGCAGCGAAAGTAGTGGGGCCAAAAACATTCAGTACTTC,CASSESSGAKNIQYF
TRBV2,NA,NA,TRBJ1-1,TGTGCCAGCAGAGGGCTGACAGAGAACACTGAAGCTTTCTTT,CASRGLTENTEAFF
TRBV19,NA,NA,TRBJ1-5,TGTGCCAGTAGTATTAGTCCCAACGGAGAGGGCAATCAGCCCCAGCATTTT,CASSISPNGEGNQPQHF
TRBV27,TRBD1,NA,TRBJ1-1,TGTGCCAGCAGTATCGTCGGGACAGAGAACGAAGCTTTCTTT,CASSIVGTENEAFF
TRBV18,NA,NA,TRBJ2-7,TGTGCCAGCTCACCGACGACCTACGAGCAGTACTTC,CASSPTTYEQYF
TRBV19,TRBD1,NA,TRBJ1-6,TGTGCCAGTAGAACCGGGACAGCAAATTCACCCCTCCACTTT,CASRTGTANSPLHF
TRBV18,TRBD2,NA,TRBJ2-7,TGTGCCAGCTCACCACCGTTAAGTGGGGCATCGGCGGGAGGGGAGCAGTACTTC,CASSPPLSGASAGGEQYF
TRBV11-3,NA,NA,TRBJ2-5,TGTGCCAGCAGCTTAGCGGGCAGCCAAGAGACCCAGTACTTC,CASSLAGSQETQYF
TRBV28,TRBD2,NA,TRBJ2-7,TGTGCCAGCAGTTTTTGGGCTAGCGGCAACTCCTACGAGCAGTACTTC,CASSFWASGNSYEQYF
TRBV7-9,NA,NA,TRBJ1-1,TGTGCCAGCAGCTTTGGCAGGAGATTTACCCGGGGGAACACTGAAGCTTTCTTT,CASSFGRRFTRGNTEAFF
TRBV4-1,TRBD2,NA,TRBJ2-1,TGCGCCAGCAGCCCCCGAGCAACCGGACTAGCGGCCCACAATGAGCAGTTCTTC,CASSPRATGLAAHNEQFF
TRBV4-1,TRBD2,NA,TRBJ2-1,TGCGCCAGCAGCCAATTTGACGGGGGAGGGCCCTACAATGAGCAGTTCTTC,CASSQFDGGGPYNEQFF
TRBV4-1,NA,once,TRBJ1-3,TGCGCCAGCAGCCAAGCAGGGACCTCTGGAAACACCATATATTTT,CASSQAGTSGNTIYF
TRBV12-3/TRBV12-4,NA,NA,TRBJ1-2,TGTGCCAGCAGGGGTCCCCTCCCTTATGGCTACACCTTC,CASRGPLPYGYTF
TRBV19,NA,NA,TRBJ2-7,TGTGCCAGTAGCCCGACGGTCCCCTACGAGCAGTACTTC,CASSPTVPYEQYF
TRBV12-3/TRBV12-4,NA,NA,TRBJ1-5,TGTGCCAGCGGTGGCGCACGGGCTGGGCCCCAGCATTTT,CASGGARAGPQHF
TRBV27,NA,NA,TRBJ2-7,TGTGCCAGCAGGAGGACAGATTTTTACGAGCAGTACTTC,CASRRTDFYEQYF
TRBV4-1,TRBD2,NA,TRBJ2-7,TGCGCCAGCAGCCATCCGGGACTTAAGGCGGGAGGGCCACTCCGAAGCGAGCAGTACTTC,CASSHPGLKAGGPLRSEQYF
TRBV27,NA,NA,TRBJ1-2,TGTGCCAGCAGTTCCTATCTTGACAGGAACTATGGCTACACCTTC,CASSSYLDRNYGYTF